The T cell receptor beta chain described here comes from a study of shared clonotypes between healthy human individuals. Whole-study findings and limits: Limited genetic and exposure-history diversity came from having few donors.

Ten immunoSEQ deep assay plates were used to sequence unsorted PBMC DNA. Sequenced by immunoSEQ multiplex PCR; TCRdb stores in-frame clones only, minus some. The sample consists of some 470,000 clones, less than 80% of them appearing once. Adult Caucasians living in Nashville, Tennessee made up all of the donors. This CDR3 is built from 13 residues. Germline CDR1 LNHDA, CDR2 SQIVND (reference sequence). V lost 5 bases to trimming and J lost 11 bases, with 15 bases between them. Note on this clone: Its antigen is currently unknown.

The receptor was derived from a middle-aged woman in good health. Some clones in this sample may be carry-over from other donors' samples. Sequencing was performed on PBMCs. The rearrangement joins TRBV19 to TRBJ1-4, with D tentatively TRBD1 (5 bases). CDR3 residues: CASSPTGRFKLFF. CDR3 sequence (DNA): TGTGCCAGTAGTCCTACGGGGCGATTTAAACTGTTTTTT.